This entry features one T cell receptor (beta chain) sequence. The data originate from a study of blood T cell repertoires in COVID-19. Study-level information: The United States, Italy and Spain supplied acute and convalescent COVID-19 samples. The cDNA or gDNA used as material had been derived from T cells, B-cell-depleted T cells, or PBMCs.

The CDR3 extends over 13 amino acids. Per the germline V gene, CDR1 is SGHNT and CDR2 is YYREEE (reference sequence). The V end was cut by 4 bases, the J end by 3 bases, with 7 bases between. The table came from immunoSEQ multiplex PCR; TCRdb's copy has only in-frame clones and leaves some out. Here the sample spans just over 300,000 clones, around 92% being singletons. The V call is TRBV5-4, the J call TRBJ1-4; possible D gene TRBD1, 5 bases. The specimen sequenced was peripheral blood. This clonotype was sampled from a woman aged 25 to 39 with COVID-19, enrolled during active disease. CDR3 sequence: CASSAGANEKLFF. The CDR3, as DNA: TGTGCCAGCAGCGCGGGGGCTAATGAAAAACTGTTTTTT.